The 32 T cell receptor beta chains given below trace back to one sample, sequenced in a study of control samples from healthy donors and cancer patients. TCRdb's copy holds only in-frame clones and misses some; the assay was immunoSEQ multiplex PCR. The sample records tens of thousands of clones, roughly 94% being singletons. The sample was blood. These TCRs come from a man between 60 and 70 years old in good health.

The chain couples TRBV23-1 to TRBJ2-1, with 15 bases aligning to TRBD2. TRBV23-1 is identified as an open reading frame with a role that is uncertain. The V and J ends lost 0 bases and 0 bases, in that order; junction bases with no gene match: 3. CDR3 length equals 19 residues. This CDR3 is CASSQSGLAGGSSYNEQFF. CDR3 coding DNA: TGCGCCAGCAGTCAATCGGGACTAGCGGGGGGTAGCTCCTACAATGAGCAGTTCTTC.

This sequence joins TRBV7-9 and TRBJ2-2, with D possibly matching TRBD1 (6 bases). V shed 5 bases and J shed 1 base, with 8 bases lying between them. The V gene's germline CDR1 is SEHNR and CDR2 FQNEAQ (reference sequence). The CDR3 is 14 amino acids. The CDR3 region is CASSRQENTGELFF. The CDR3 coding sequence is TGTGCCAGCAGCCGACAGGAGAACACCGGGGAGCTGTTTTTT.

The chain combines TRBV16 with TRBJ1-2, with D unresolved. The CDR3 runs to 13 residues. The V end lost 0 bases, the J end lost 7 bases, and 9 bases lay between the germline ends. Per the germline V gene, CDR1 is KGHSY and CDR2 is FQNENV. The CDR3: CASSQSERVGYTF. CDR3 sequence (DNA): TGTGCCAGCAGCCAATCGGAGCGAGTTGGCTACACCTTC.

The J gene is TRBJ2-2, the V gene TRBV5-1; D may be TRBD1 (6 bases). The CDR3 length is 16 residues. Trimming cost V 4 bases and J 0 bases, with 13 bases left between them. Germline V CDR1 and CDR2: SGHRS, YFSETQ. In nucleotides, the CDR3 is TGCGCCAGCAGCACCGGACAGTACCCGAACACCGGGGAGCTGTTTTTT. This translates into CASSTGQYPNTGELFF.

This clone was seen just once. The V and J genes are TRBV19 and TRBJ1-1; D is undetermined. This CDR3 contains 13 residues. Trimming left V 1 base short and J 4 bases short, with 7 bases between. Germline V gene sequence: CDR1 LNHDA, CDR2 SQIVND (reference sequence). The CDR3 DNA follows: TGTGCCAGTAGTATAGGGGAGGCCACTGAAGCTTTCTTT. It encodes CASSIGEATEAFF.

The genes are TRBV2 and TRBJ2-7; 9 bases fit TRBD1. With 5 bases clipped from V and 7 bases from J, the junction kept 12 bases outside the gene matches. This CDR3 contains 15 residues. Germline V gene lookup returns CDR1 SNHLY and CDR2 FYNNEI. The CDR3 nucleotides are TGTGCCAGCAGTCGGGGCGGACAGGGGCTCGGAGAGCAGTACTTC. As protein: CASSRGGQGLGEQYF.

The rearrangement uses TRBV3-1 (or the pseudogene TRBV3-2) and TRBJ2-4; TRBD1 matches at 8 bases. Germline CDR1 LGHDT, CDR2 YNNKEL (reference sequence). V was clipped by 9 bases and J by 7 bases; unmatched bases: 8. The CDR3 has 13 residues. Written as DNA, the CDR3 is TGTGCCAGTCGGCGGACAGGGAGGAACATTCAGTACTTC. This encodes CASRRTGRNIQYF.

This clone has more than one count but fewer than ten. The rearrangement joins TRBV20-1 to TRBJ2-7; D not certain. Trimming removed 3 bases from V and 6 bases from J, with 15 bases in between. The germline V gene has CDR1 DFQATT and CDR2 SNEGSKA (reference sequence). This CDR3 has 13 amino acids. The CDR3 loop is CSASLVTPGEQYF. The CDR3 DNA sequence: TGCAGTGCTAGTTTAGTAACCCCCGGCGAGCAGTACTTC.

This sequence joins TRBV6-2 or TRBV6-3 and TRBJ2-1, with D possibly matching TRBD2 (5 bases). Germline assignment: CDR1 MNHEY and CDR2 SVGEGT. The ends were cut back, 6 bases at V and 4 bases at J, with 13 bases in the middle. This CDR3 comprises 14 residues. CDR3 coding DNA: TGTGCCAGCAGCCTGAACCGGGGTTACAATGAGCAGTTCTTC. Protein product: CASSLNRGYNEQFF.

The genes are TRBV6-5 and TRBJ2-3; TRBD1 agrees at 7 bases. The CDR3 has 15 amino acids. Trimming at V came to 6 bases and at J to 11 bases, leaving 17 bases not matched to a gene. Germline CDR1 MNHEY, CDR2 SVGAGI. CDR3 in amino acids: CASSQGQFGPGRQYF. The CDR3, as DNA: TGTGCCAGCAGCCAGGGACAGTTTGGGCCCGGTAGGCAGTATTTT.

The chain is built from TRBV3-1 (or the pseudogene TRBV3-2) and TRBJ2-1, with 11 bases matching TRBD2. From germline, CDR1 is LGHDT and CDR2 YNNKEL (reference sequence). V gave up 0 bases and J gave up 8 bases; unmatched junction bases: 12. This CDR3 spans 18 amino acids. As DNA, the CDR3 is TGTGCCAGCAGCCAAGACTCGGGTAGCGGGGGGGCTAACTATGAGCAGTTCTTC. Its protein product is CASSQDSGSGGANYEQFF.

This rearrangement joins TRBV2 to TRBJ1-2, with 7 positions matching TRBD1. With V trimmed by 4 bases and J by 5 bases, 4 bases remained unmatched. The CDR3 runs 13 residues. The germline V gene encodes CDR1 SNHLY and CDR2 FYNNEI. As DNA, the CDR3 is TGTGCCAGCAGTGCGGGACAGTCTTATGGCTACACCTTC. This sequence encodes CASSAGQSYGYTF.

The CDR3 nucleotides read TGTGCCAGCAGCCCCCCAGGGGGCTGGGACACCGGGGAGCTGTTTTTT. This encodes CASSPPGGWDTGELFF. This sequence joins TRBV13 and TRBJ2-2, with 8 bases that match TRBD1. In germline, CDR1 is PRHDT, CDR2 FYEKMQ (reference sequence). The CDR3 length is 16 residues. Unmatched junction bases numbered 8, after V lost 5 bases and J lost 3 bases.

The genes are TRBV5-1 and TRBJ1-1; the D gene is possibly TRBD1 (6 bases). This CDR3 comprises 13 residues. Per germline, CDR1 SGHRS and CDR2 YFSETQ. Between the trimmed V and J ends, which lost 3 bases and 2 bases, there was a span of 8 bases. This CDR3 is CASSWTANTEAFF. The CDR3 coding sequence is TGCGCCAGCAGCTGGACAGCAAACACTGAAGCTTTCTTT.

V is TRBV7-3 and J is TRBJ2-1, with D possibly being TRBD2 (6 bases). Germline V gene data show CDR1 as SGHTA and CDR2 as FQGTGA. The CDR3 has 13 amino acids. Trimming shortened V by 5 bases and J by 10 bases, and 15 bases separated the two germline ends. The CDR3 is CASSPDYLSEQFF. For the CDR3, the DNA is TGTGCCAGCAGCCCGGACTACTTGAGCGAGCAGTTCTTC.

V gene TRBV6-2 or TRBV6-3 combines with J gene TRBJ2-7; D gene ambiguous. The V and J ends lost 2 bases and 0 bases respectively, with 8 bases between them. This CDR3 has 14 amino acids. Germline assignment: CDR1 MNHEY and CDR2 SVGEGT. The CDR3: CASSYTGTSYEQYF. CDR3 in DNA: TGTGCCAGCAGTTACACGGGCACCTCCTACGAGCAGTACTTC.

The chain couples TRBV27 to TRBJ1-1; 7 bases are shared with TRBD1. The V and J ends lost 1 base and 3 bases, in that order; junction bases with no gene match: 17. Germline CDR1 and CDR2: MNHEY and SMNVEV (reference sequence). This CDR3 contains 19 residues. CDR3 nucleotides: TGTGCCAGCAGTTTATTGTTCAGGAAAGACAGGGCGGATGACACTGAAGCTTTCTTT. Protein: CASSLLFRKDRADDTEAFF.

The chain uses TRBV19 and TRBJ2-7; TRBD2 is a possible D gene (6 bases). CDR3 size: 15 residues. The germline gives CDR1 LNHDA, CDR2 SQIVND (reference sequence). The V and J ends lost 7 bases and 0 bases respectively, with 16 bases between them. The chain's CDR3 is CASKGSGLNSYEQYF. The CDR3 region has the DNA TGTGCCAGTAAGGGGAGCGGGCTCAACTCCTACGAGCAGTACTTC. Full variable domain (missing parts from reference TRBV19 and TRBJ2-7): DGGITQSPKYLFRKEGQNVTLSCEQNLNHDAMYWYRQDPGQGLRLIYYSQIVNDFQKGDIAEGYSVSREKKESFPLTVTSAQKNPTAFYLCASKGSGLNSYEQYFGPGTRLTVT.

The genes are TRBV7-2 and TRBJ1-2; the D is unclear. This CDR3 contains 12 residues. The ends were cut back, 1 base at V and 7 bases at J, with 7 bases in the middle. CDR1 is SGHTA, CDR2 FQGNSA, per germline. This CDR3 is CASSLVSTGYTF. The CDR3 bases are TGTGCCAGCAGCTTAGTCAGTACTGGCTACACCTTC. Together with reference TRBV7-2 and TRBJ1-2, the CDR3 gives the full variable domain: GAGVSQSPSNKVTEKGKDVELRCDPISGHTALYWYRQSLGQGLEFLIYFQGNSAPDKSGLPSDRFSAERTGGSVSTLTIQRTQQEDSAVYLCASSLVSTGYTFGSGTRLTVV.

The chain is built from TRBV7-2 and TRBJ1-2; 7 nucleotides line up with TRBD1. Germline assignment: CDR1 SGHTA and CDR2 FQGNSA. This CDR3 comprises 13 residues. J lost 10 bases, V lost 4 bases, and 9 bases had no gene match. The CDR3 DNA reads as TGTGCCAGCAGCTGGGGGGAGGGGGCCGACTACACCTTC. This gives the protein CASSWGEGADYTF.

This clone appeared once. This chain joins TRBV2 and TRBJ2-7, with 10 bases identical to TRBD2. Per germline, CDR1 SNHLY and CDR2 FYNNEI. The CDR3 is 15 residues long. V lost 5 bases to trimming and J lost 0 bases; unmatched junction nucleotides: 4. The CDR3, as DNA: TGTGCCAGCAGTTTAGCGGGGGGACCCTCCTACGAGCAGTACTTC. Its translation: CASSLAGGPSYEQYF.

The gene calls are TRBV6-1 and TRBJ1-1; no clear D. This CDR3 contains 12 residues. With 3 bases removed from V and 6 bases from J, the gap between germline ends came to 8 bases. Germline CDR1 MNHNS, CDR2 SASEGT. Here the CDR3 DNA reads TGTGCCAGCAGTGACAGAGGAGCTGAAGCTTTCTTT. Translated: CASSDRGAEAFF.

The chain recombines TRBV19 with TRBJ1-5; a weak D match, TRBD1 (5 bases). There are 14 residues in the CDR3. The V gene's germline CDR1 is LNHDA and CDR2 SQIVND (reference sequence). Between the trimmed V and J ends, which lost 3 bases and 1 base, there was a span of 7 bases. CDR3 protein: CASSIRDSNQPQHF. The DNA for the CDR3 is TGTGCCAGTAGTATTAGGGACAGCAATCAGCCCCAGCATTTT.

The rearrangement joins TRBV20-1 to TRBJ2-5; 8 bases map to TRBD1. CDR1 DFQATT and CDR2 SNEGSKA come from the germline V gene (reference sequence). The ends lost 5 bases at V and 5 bases at J; junction bases unmatched: 13. The CDR3 runs to 15 residues. The CDR3 loop reads CSARAPQGAGETQYF. Written as DNA, the CDR3 is TGCAGTGCTCGTGCCCCTCAGGGGGCCGGTGAGACCCAGTACTTC.

This clone was counted only a few times. The V and J genes are TRBV12-3 or TRBV12-4 and TRBJ2-7; TRBD1 agrees at 7 bases. V shed 6 bases, J shed 6 bases, and the junction held 8 bases outside the gene matches. The CDR3 covers 13 residues. The CDR3 is CASRRQGLSEQYF. The CDR3 DNA reads as TGTGCCAGCAGACGACAGGGTCTTTCCGAGCAGTACTTC.

The rearrangement uses TRBV6-2 or TRBV6-3 and TRBJ1-2; D is possibly TRBD1 (5 bases). Germline loops: CDR1 MNHEY, CDR2 SVGEGT. V lost 4 bases to trimming and J lost 6 bases, with 15 bases between them. The CDR3 is 14 residues long. CDR3 sequence: CASSFVGTRNGYTF. CDR3 nucleotide sequence: TGTGCCAGCAGTTTTGTAGGGACTCGGAATGGCTACACCTTC.

The chain recombines TRBV1 with TRBJ2-7; whether TRBD2, the table's D call, matches the DNA was not checked. TRBV1 is a recognized pseudogene. The CDR3 extends over 14 amino acids. CDR3 nucleotide sequence: TGCACCAGCAGCCACAGGACTACTTTCTACGAGCAGTACTTC. It codes for CTSSHRTTFYEQYF.

The chain uses TRBV18 and TRBJ2-3, with TRBD2 identical over 9 bases. CDR3 length equals 15 residues. Germline V gives CDR1 KGHSH, CDR2 LQKENI. Unmatched junction bases numbered 4, after V lost 4 bases and J lost 2 bases. CDR3 DNA sequence: TGTGCCAGCTCACGGGCTAGCGGGGTCACAGATACGCAGTATTTT. Protein: CASSRASGVTDTQYF.

The V call is TRBV19, the J call TRBJ1-5; D remains unclear. Trimming pared 2 bases from V and 0 bases from J, leaving 8 bases between. The germline V gene encodes CDR1 LNHDA and CDR2 SQIVND (reference sequence). This CDR3 contains 15 residues. This CDR3 is CASSIQQNSNQPQHF. For the CDR3, the DNA is TGTGCCAGTAGTATACAGCAGAATAGCAATCAGCCCCAGCATTTT.

The chain employs TRBV3-1 (or the pseudogene TRBV3-2) and TRBJ1-1; tentatively, D is TRBD1 (5 bases). This CDR3 spans 15 amino acids. The germline V and J ends were trimmed by 3 bases and 11 bases, with 22 bases remaining between them. Looked up from germline, CDR1 is LGHDT and CDR2 is YNNKEL (reference sequence). The CDR3 DNA is TGTGCCAGCAGCCACCGGGGACGGTGGCCCGAGAGGGCTTTCTTT. Its translation: CASSHRGRWPERAFF.

The count of this clone is one. The junction does not match germline at one end; this may be a read error. The rearrangement uses TRBV5-1 and TRBJ2-5; TRBD2 agrees at 9 bases. The CDR3 loop spans 18 amino acids. Germline V lookup: CDR1 SGHRS, CDR2 YFSETQ. The CDR3 nucleotides read TGCGCCCGCAGCTTGGGGGGCGCTCCCGCGGGGGGGCGAGAGACCCAGTACTTC. Translating it yields CARSLGGAPAGGRETQYF.

The chain uses TRBV19 and TRBJ1-3; maybe TRBD1 (5 bases). CDR1 is LNHDA and CDR2 is SQIVND in the germline V gene (reference sequence). V lost 2 bases and J 0 bases, leaving 14 bases between the germline ends. This CDR3 has 17 amino acids. CDR3 protein: CASSIYDSRYSGNTIYF. The CDR3 nucleotides read TGTGCCAGTAGTATATATGACAGCCGTTACTCTGGAAACACCATATATTTT.